This passage covers 26 T cell receptor beta chains from one sample sequenced in a study of tumor and adjacent non-tumor tissue in lung cancer. This sample's RNA came from whole unsorted tissue. The normal lung tissue was taken more than 3 cm from the tumor edge. Three rounds of nested PCR, following a modified ARM-PCR protocol, produced the TCRbeta library. TCRdb fed the multiplex PCR reads into MiXCR, producing one record per CDR3 protein. The data contain about 86,000 distinct CDR3 sequences, around 80% of them singletons. What was sequenced was distant non-tumor lung tissue. The receptor source for this set is a woman aged 45-65 years with non-small cell lung cancer.

This chain uses TRBV28 with TRBJ1-2; 9 bases fit TRBD1. CDR1 is MDHEN and CDR2 is SYDVKM in the germline V gene. The V segment lost 3 bases and the J segment 5 bases; nucleotides outside the gene matches: 7. This CDR3 comprises 15 residues. For the CDR3, the DNA is TGTGCCAGCAGTTTTCTGACAGGGGGTAAATATGGCTACACCTTC. This gives the protein CASSFLTGGKYGYTF.

As concerns this clonotype: Relative to the germline gene, one junction end is altered; a read error may explain this. The rearrangement uses TRBV28 and TRBJ1-1; D is unresolved. Germline V CDR1 and CDR2: MDHEN, SYDVKM. This CDR3 is 16 amino acids long. The CDR3 here is CASSSPGEDPNTETFF. In DNA, the CDR3 is TGCGCCAGCAGTTCTCCCGGCGAGGACCCGAATACTGAAACTTTCTTT.

A remark on this clonotype: The junction shows a germline mismatch at one end, possibly a read error. The chain employs TRBV4-2 and TRBJ1-1, with 7 bases lining up with TRBD1. This CDR3 is 16 amino acids long. Germline V CDR1 and CDR2: LGHNA, YNFKEQ. The chain's CDR3 is CSSSPRDSPFNTEAFF. The CDR3 nucleotides are TGTTCCAGCAGCCCTCGGGACAGCCCTTTCAACACTGAAGCTTTCTTT.

A note on this clonotype: Sequence at one end of the junction differs from germline and may be a read error. The rearrangement uses TRBV6-6 and TRBJ1-2, with TRBD1 matching over 10 bases. CDR3 length: 16 residues. Germline CDR1 reads MNHNY; CDR2 reads SVGAGI (reference sequence). As DNA, the CDR3 is TGTGCCAGTAGTTACTCGCGTCCGACAGGGGGCTATGGCCACACCTTC. It codes for CASSYSRPTGGYGHTF.

Details on this clonotype: One end of the junction is discordant with germline, which a read error may explain. The rearrangement links TRBV4-1 to TRBJ2-1, with D possibly matching TRBD2 (5 bases). The length of the CDR3 is 15 residues. From germline, CDR1 is MGHRA and CDR2 YSYEKL. The CDR3 spells CASSQVISSVNDQFF. CDR3 sequence (DNA): TGCGCCAGTAGCCAAGTTATCAGTAGCGTCAATGATCAGTTTTTC.

Notes on this clonotype: As the CDR3 is not closed by the conserved phenylalanine or tryptophan, this likely results from a read error. The chain has TRBV10-3 and TRBJ2-5; perhaps TRBD2 as D (5 bases). This CDR3 region has 13 residues. Germline V CDR1 and CDR2: ENHRY, SYGVKD. The CDR3 loop is CGISSTEEETQYL. CDR3 in DNA: TGTGGCATCAGTTCAACGGAGGAAGAGACCCAGTACTTA.

A remark on this clonotype: The junction departs from the called germline gene at one end, perhaps through a read error. This rearrangement joins TRBV7-9 to TRBJ2-7; no reliable D call. CDR1 SEHNR and CDR2 FQNEAQ come from the germline V gene (reference sequence). The CDR3 spans 13 residues. CDR3 sequence (DNA): TGTGTCAGCAGCTTGTGGGGAACCTACGAGCAGTGCTTC. This translates into CVSSLWGTYEQCF.

About this clonotype: A single base separates this from a much larger clone, so it may be a read error. This sequence joins TRBV5-4 and TRBJ2-7; D is possibly TRBD1 or TRBD2 (5 bases each). Trimming removed 4 bases at V and 6 bases at J, with 17 bases between. This CDR3 has 14 residues. CDR1 and CDR2 (germline): SGHNT, YYREEE (reference sequence). This CDR3 is CASSPWAGSAEQYF. In DNA, the CDR3 is TGTGCCAGCAGCCCATGGGCAGGGAGCGCCGAGCAGTACTTC. Full variable domain (rest looked up from reference TRBV5-4 and TRBJ2-7): ETGVTQSPTHLIKTRGQQVTLRCSSQSGHNTVSWYQQALGQGPQFIFQYYREEENGRGNFPPRFSGLQFPNYSSELNVNALELDDSALYLCASSPWAGSAEQYFGPGTRLTVT.

The V gene is TRBV20-1, the J gene TRBJ2-3, with D perhaps matching TRBD1 (6 bases). This CDR3 has 19 amino acids. Trimming took off 6 bases at V and 3 bases at J, with 31 bases between the two ends. The germline CDR1 and CDR2 sequences are DFQATT and SNEGSKA (reference sequence). DNA for the CDR3: TGCAGTGCCACAGGACCCGGGACAAATTACCCAGCCGGGACAGATACGCAGTATTTT. Translation: CSATGPGTNYPAGTDTQYF.

The V call is TRBV6-1, the J call TRBJ2-7; TRBD1 is a possible D gene (6 bases). This CDR3 spans 12 amino acids. Germline V gene data show CDR1 as MNHNS and CDR2 as SASEGT. The chain's CDR3 is CGGTGGYYEQYF. CDR3 DNA: TGTGGCGGCACTGGGGGCTACTACGAGCAGTACTTC.

The rearrangement uses TRBV11-2 and TRBJ2-3, with TRBD2 identical over 9 bases. The CDR3 runs 13 residues. V lost 8 bases, J lost 5 bases, and 5 bases stayed unmatched. Germline CDR1 reads SGHAT; CDR2 reads FQNNGV. For the CDR3, the DNA is TGTGCCAGCTTATCACTAGCGGGAGATACGCAGTATTTT. Amino acid sequence: CASLSLAGDTQYF. The complete variable domain, with remaining parts taken from reference TRBV11-2 and TRBJ2-3, reads EAGVAQSPRYKIIEKRQSVAFWCNPISGHATLYWYQQILGQGPKLLIQFQNNGVVDDSQLPKDRFSAERLKGVDSTLKIQPAKLEDSAVYLCASLSLAGDTQYFGPGTRLTVL.

This clonotype has ten or more counts. The rearrangement links TRBV7-9 to TRBJ2-3, with 11 bases fitting TRBD2. The CDR3 has 14 residues. Germline-derived CDR1 and CDR2 are SEHNR and FQNEAQ (reference sequence). V gave up 5 bases and J gave up 9 bases; unmatched junction bases: 7. This CDR3 is CASSPGTSGVTQYF. In nucleotides, the CDR3 is TGTGCCAGCAGCCCCGGGACTAGCGGCGTGACGCAGTATTTT.

Turning to this clonotype: At one boundary the junction diverges from the germline segment, which might be a read error. The genes are TRBV12-3 or TRBV12-4 and TRBJ2-2; a weak D match, TRBD2 (5 bases). CDR3 size: 15 residues. CDR3 region: CASTLTSGYTGELFF. The CDR3 coding sequence is TGTGCCAGCACTTTAACGTCGGGGTATACCGGGGAGCTGTTTTTT.

This clonotype was seen only a few times. This chain links TRBV11-2 with TRBJ2-7; D gene unclear. Between the trimmed V and J ends, which lost 1 base and 5 bases, there was a span of 6 bases. Germline CDR1 SGHAT, CDR2 FQNNGV. CDR3 length: 12 residues. The CDR3: CASSLGSDEQYF. The CDR3, as DNA: TGTGCCAGCAGCTTAGGATCCGACGAGCAGTACTTC.

This clonotype is a singleton in its sample. The junction does not match germline at one end; this may be a read error. The chain employs TRBV6-6 and TRBJ2-7, with 7 bases that match TRBD2. CDR3 length: 14 amino acids. In germline, CDR1 is MNHNY, CDR2 SVGAGI (reference sequence). Here the CDR3 DNA reads TGTGTCAGCAGCAGGGAGGGAGGCGGGTACAAGCAACACTTC. Amino acids: CVSSREGGGYKQHF.

To note about this clonotype: A junction boundary mismatches the germline segment, possibly from a read error. The chain carries TRBV14 and TRBJ2-5; the D gene is possibly TRBD1 (6 bases). Germline values: CDR1 SGHDN, CDR2 FVKESK. The CDR3 loop spans 15 amino acids. The CDR3, as DNA: TGTGCCAGCAGCCAAGTTCCAGGGGATCGAGAGACCCTGTACTTC. It codes for CASSQVPGDRETLYF.

Regarding this clonotype: A read error is possible here, since a much larger clone lies one base away. J is TRBJ1-2 and V is TRBV20-1; D gene unclear. From germline, CDR1 is DFQATT and CDR2 SNEGSKA (reference sequence). The V end lost 6 bases, the J end lost 4 bases, and 15 bases lay between the germline ends. There are 13 residues in the CDR3. CDR3 region: CSAERIGRYGYTF. DNA for the CDR3: TGCAGTGCCGAAAGGATAGGACGCTATGGCTACACCTTC.

As regards this clonotype: One junction end disagrees with the germline gene, perhaps due to a read error. This rearrangement joins TRBV11-2 to TRBJ2-1; D remains ambiguous. The CDR3 is 13 amino acids. Germline loops: CDR1 SGHAT, CDR2 FQNNGV. The CDR3 region has the DNA TGTGCCTGCAGCCTGAAGGTCTTCGGGGAGCAGTTCTTC. Protein product: CACSLKVFGEQFF.

This clonotype was detected only a few times. V usage is TRBV12-3 or TRBV12-4 and J usage is TRBJ1-5, with TRBD1 as a possible D gene (5 bases). CDR3 size: 13 residues. The V end lost 9 bases, the J end lost 3 bases, and 12 bases lay between the germline ends. CDR3 DNA: TGTGCCAGTAAGGGCAGGGACAATCAGCCCCAGCATTTT. Its protein product is CASKGRDNQPQHF.

This clonotype was counted a few times. The chain uses TRBV11-2 and TRBJ2-3; D is perhaps TRBD1 (6 bases). The CDR3 sequence is 15 residues long. In germline, CDR1 is SGHAT, CDR2 FQNNGV. V gave up 9 bases and J gave up 7 bases, with 23 bases separating them. The CDR3 protein is CASNLGPPGVHTQYF. As DNA, the CDR3 is TGTGCCAGTAACTTAGGACCCCCAGGGGTCCATACGCAGTATTTT.

The rearrangement joins TRBV20-1 to TRBJ2-7, with D tentatively TRBD1 (7 bases). The CDR3 consists of 13 residues. Trimming shortened V by 4 bases and J by 4 bases, and 14 bases separated the two germline ends. The germline V gene has CDR1 DFQATT and CDR2 SNEGSKA (reference sequence). The CDR3 region has the DNA TGCAGTGCTAACGTGACAGGGAGGTACGAGCAGTACTTC. It encodes CSANVTGRYEQYF.

With respect to this clonotype: This CDR3 is missing its conserved last phenylalanine or tryptophan, likely due to a read error. The chain joins TRBV5-4 to TRBJ2-5; D may be TRBD2 (6 bases). Germline V lookup: CDR1 SGHNT, CDR2 YYREEE (reference sequence). This CDR3 comprises 13 residues. The DNA of the CDR3 is TGTGCCAGCGGCTTGGGGGACTGGGAGACCCAGTACTCC. Translated, it gives CASGLGDWETQYS.

The V and J genes are TRBV5-6 and TRBJ2-2; 14 positions match TRBD2. The CDR3 loop spans 17 amino acids. The V gene's germline CDR1 is SGHDT and CDR2 YYEEEE. V lost 8 bases, J lost 10 bases, and 16 bases stayed unmatched. The CDR3 protein is CASSPGLAGVDSVELFF. In DNA form, the CDR3 reads TGTGCCAGTAGCCCGGGACTAGCGGGAGTTGACTCCGTGGAGCTGTTTTTT.

For this clonotype: At one end, the junction sequence differs from germline, possibly due to a read error. The V call is TRBV5-4, the J call TRBJ2-3; TRBD2 might be the D (6 bases). This CDR3 is 17 amino acids long. Germline V gene lookup returns CDR1 SGHNT and CDR2 YYREEE (reference sequence). The CDR3 nucleotides read TGTGCCAGCAGCTTCGAATCTCGGCGGGGTAGCACAGATACGCAGTATTTC. Residues: CASSFESRRGSTDTQYF.

In regard to this clonotype: A junction boundary mismatches the germline segment, possibly from a read error. The rearrangement uses TRBV20-1 and TRBJ1-2; D is uncertain. Germline CDR1 is DFQATT and CDR2 is SNEGSKA (reference sequence). The CDR3 runs to 11 residues. The CDR3 DNA sequence: TGCTGTGCTAGAAACATCTATGGCTACGCCTTC. Its protein is CCARNIYGYAF.

The gene calls are TRBV5-1 and TRBJ2-1, with 8 bases lining up with TRBD1. Germline CDR1 and CDR2: SGHRS and YFSETQ. This CDR3 is built from 16 residues. V shed 10 bases and J 2 bases; nucleotides not matched to a gene: 14. CDR3 DNA: TGCGCCGGCAACCCCCAAGGACAGGGCGCCTACAATGAGCAGTTCTTC. Its translation: CAGNPQGQGAYNEQFF.